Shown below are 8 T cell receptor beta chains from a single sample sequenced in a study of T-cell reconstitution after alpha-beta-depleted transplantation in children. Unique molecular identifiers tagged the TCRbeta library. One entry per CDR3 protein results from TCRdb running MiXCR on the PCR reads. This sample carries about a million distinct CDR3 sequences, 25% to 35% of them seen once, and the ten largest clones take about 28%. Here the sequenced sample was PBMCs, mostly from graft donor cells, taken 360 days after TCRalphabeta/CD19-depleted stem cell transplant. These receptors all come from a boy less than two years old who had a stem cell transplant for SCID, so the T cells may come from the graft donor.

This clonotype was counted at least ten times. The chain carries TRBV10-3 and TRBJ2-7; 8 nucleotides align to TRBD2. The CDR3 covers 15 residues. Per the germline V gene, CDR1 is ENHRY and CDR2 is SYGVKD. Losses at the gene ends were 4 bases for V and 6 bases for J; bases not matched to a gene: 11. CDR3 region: CAISVIGGADSEQYF. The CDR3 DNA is TGTGCCATCAGTGTAATCGGGGGGGCGGATTCCGAGCAGTACTTC.

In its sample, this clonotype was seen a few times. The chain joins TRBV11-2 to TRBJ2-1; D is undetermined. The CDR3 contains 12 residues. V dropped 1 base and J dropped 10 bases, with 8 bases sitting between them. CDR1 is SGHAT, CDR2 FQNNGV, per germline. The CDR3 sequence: CASSLVSAEQFF. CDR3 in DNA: TGTGCCAGCAGCTTAGTCTCAGCGGAGCAGTTCTTC.

The CDR3 region is CSARDPGADTQYF. CDR3 sequence (DNA): TGCAGTGCTAGAGACCCCGGCGCGGATACGCAGTATTTT. The chain links TRBV20-1 to TRBJ2-3; D is uncertain. The germline V gene encodes CDR1 DFQATT and CDR2 SNEGSKA (reference sequence). The ends were cut back, 0 bases at V and 6 bases at J, with 10 bases in the middle. This CDR3 contains 13 residues.

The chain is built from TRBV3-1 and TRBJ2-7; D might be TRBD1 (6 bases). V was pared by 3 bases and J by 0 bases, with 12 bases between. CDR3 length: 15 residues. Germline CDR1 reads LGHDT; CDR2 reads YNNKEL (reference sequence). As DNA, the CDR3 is TGTGCCAGCAGCCATTCCCAGGGGATCTCCTACGAGCAGTACTTC. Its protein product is CASSHSQGISYEQYF.

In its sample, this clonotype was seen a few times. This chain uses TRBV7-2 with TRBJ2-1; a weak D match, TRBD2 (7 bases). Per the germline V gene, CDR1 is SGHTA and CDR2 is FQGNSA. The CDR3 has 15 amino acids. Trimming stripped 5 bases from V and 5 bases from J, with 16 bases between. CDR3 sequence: CASSLLGGLNNEQFF. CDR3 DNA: TGTGCCAGCAGCCTCCTCGGGGGGCTCAACAATGAGCAGTTCTTC.

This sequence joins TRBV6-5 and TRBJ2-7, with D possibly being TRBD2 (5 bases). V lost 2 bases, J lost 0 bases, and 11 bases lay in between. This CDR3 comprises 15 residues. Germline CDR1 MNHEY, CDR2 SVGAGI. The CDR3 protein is CASSYRWGDSYEQYF. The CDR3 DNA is TGTGCCAGCAGTTACCGGTGGGGAGACTCCTACGAGCAGTACTTC.

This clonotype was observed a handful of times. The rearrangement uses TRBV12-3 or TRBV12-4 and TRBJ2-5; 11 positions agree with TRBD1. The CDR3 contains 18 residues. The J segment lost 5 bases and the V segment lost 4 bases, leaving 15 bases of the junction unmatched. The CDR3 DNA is TGTGCCAGCAGTTCGCGCAGCTCGGACAGGGGGCTCGGGGAGACCCAGTACTTC. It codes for CASSSRSSDRGLGETQYF.

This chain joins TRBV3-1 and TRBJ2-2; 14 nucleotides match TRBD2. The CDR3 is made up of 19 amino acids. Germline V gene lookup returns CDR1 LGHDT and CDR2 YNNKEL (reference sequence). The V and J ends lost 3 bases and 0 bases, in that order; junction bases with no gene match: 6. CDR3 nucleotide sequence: TGTGCCAGCAGCCATTCGGTGACTAGCGGGGGGGCGAACACCGGGGAGCTGTTTTTT. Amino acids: CASSHSVTSGGANTGELFF.